The 13 T cell receptor beta chains given below trace back to one sample, sequenced in a study of tumor and adjacent non-tumor tissue in lung cancer. RNA was extracted from bulk tissue without any cell sorting. The normal lung tissue was taken more than 3 cm from the tumor edge. A modified ARM-PCR protocol with three rounds of nested PCR amplified TCRbeta. TCRdb reanalysed the multiplex PCR reads using MiXCR and keeps one entry per CDR3 protein. The data contain 65,000 to 75,000 distinct CDR3 sequences, 75% to 85% of them singletons. Sequenced material: distant non-tumor lung tissue. The receptor set was obtained from a man aged 60 to 69 with non-small cell lung cancer.

In the case of this clonotype: A clone one base away is much larger, so this may be a read error. This chain connects TRBV5-1 to TRBJ2-1, with 12 nucleotides matching TRBD2. The CDR3 runs to 20 residues. The germline CDR1 and CDR2 sequences are SGHRS and YFSETQ. The CDR3: CANSFAEAVVTSGRSNEQFF. CDR3 sequence (DNA): TGCGCCAACAGCTTTGCTGAGGCAGTTGTTACTAGCGGGAGGAGCAATGAGCAGTTCTTC.

This clonotype was seen more than once but under ten times. The V and J genes are TRBV2 and TRBJ2-5; either TRBD1 or TRBD2 may fit D (5 bases each). Trimming took off 1 base at V and 1 base at J, with 10 bases between the two ends. This CDR3 is built from 15 residues. In germline, CDR1 is SNHLY, CDR2 FYNNEI. The CDR3 coding sequence is TGTGCCAGCAGTGAAGGGGCAGGGAGCCAAGAGACCCAGTACTTC. This sequence encodes CASSEGAGSQETQYF. Looking up the rest from reference TRBV2 and TRBJ2-5 gives the full variable domain: EPEVTQTPSHQVTQMGQEVILRCVPISNHLYFYWYRQILGQKVEFLVSFYNNEISEKSEIFDDQFSVERPDGSNFTLKIRSTKLEDSAMYFCASSEGAGSQETQYFGPGTRLLVL.

Turning to this clonotype: The junction departs from the called germline gene at one end, perhaps through a read error. The chain combines TRBV6-5 with TRBJ2-1; no reliable D call. Germline V gene lookup returns CDR1 MNHEY and CDR2 SVGAGI. The CDR3 loop spans 15 amino acids. As DNA, the CDR3 is TGTGCCAGCATTCCAACCGATAGCTCCTACAATGAGCAGCTCTTC. This sequence encodes CASIPTDSSYNEQLF.

Turning to this clonotype: In this CDR3 the conserved last residue, phenylalanine or tryptophan, is missing, so a read error is likely. The rearrangement uses TRBV6-6 and TRBJ1-2; D perhaps matches TRBD1 (5 bases). V was pared by 2 bases and J by 2 bases, with 6 bases between. Germline values: CDR1 MNHNY, CDR2 SVGAGI (reference sequence). CDR3 length: 13 amino acids. The DNA for the CDR3 is TGTGCCAGCAGTTACAGGACAAACTATGGCTACACCATC. Residues: CASSYRTNYGYTI.

This clonotype came up a few times. Compared with germline, one end of the junction differs, possibly owing to a read error. The chain links TRBV28 to TRBJ2-1; D is unresolved. CDR3 length: 12 residues. Germline-derived CDR1 and CDR2 are MDHEN and SYDVKM. The CDR3 reads CAILAPSFERFF. CDR3 in DNA: TGTGCCATCCTCGCCCCAAGTTTTGAGCGGTTCTTC. The whole variable domain, filled in from reference TRBV28 and TRBJ2-1, reads DVKVTQSSRYLVKRTGEKVFLECVQDMDHENMFWYRQDPGLGLRLIYFSYDVKMKEKGDIPEGYSVSREKKERFSLILESASTNQTSMYLCAILAPSFERFFGPGTRLTVL.

This clonotype has ten or more counts. V gene TRBV5-1 combines with J gene TRBJ2-1, with 11 bases that match TRBD2. The V gene end was trimmed by 3 bases and the J gene end by 6 bases; junction bases not matched to a gene: 5. Germline-derived CDR1 and CDR2 are SGHRS and YFSETQ. CDR3 length: 15 residues. The CDR3 DNA reads as TGCGCCAGCAGCTCGTTAGCGGGAGGGCCCAATGAGCAGTTCTTC. Translation: CASSSLAGGPNEQFF.

Remarks on this clonotype: A much larger clone differs by one base, so this may be a read error. The V and J genes are TRBV5-6 and TRBJ2-7; D unresolved. The CDR3 is 14 residues long. Germline V gene data show CDR1 as SGHDT and CDR2 as YYEEEE. The CDR3 DNA sequence: TGTACCAGCAGCTTGGGCTACCGCTCCTACGAGCAGTACTTC. This codes for CTSSLGYRSYEQYF.

This clonotype was seen at least ten times. The chain has TRBV2 and TRBJ2-1, with 10 bases identical to TRBD2. Per germline, CDR1 SNHLY and CDR2 FYNNEI. The junction had 5 bases not matched to a gene; V was cut back by 3 bases and J by 6 bases. CDR3 length equals 15 residues. CDR3: CASSDVAGGGNEQFF. Here the CDR3 DNA reads TGTGCCAGCAGTGACGTAGCGGGAGGTGGCAATGAGCAGTTCTTC.

A remark on this clonotype: This clone may be a read error of a much larger clone one base away. The chain links TRBV20-1 to TRBJ2-1; D may be TRBD2 (6 bases). The germline CDR1 and CDR2 sequences are DFQATT and SNEGSKA (reference sequence). The CDR3 loop spans 15 amino acids. The CDR3, as DNA: TGCAGTGCTAGGGACGGGACTTCGTCCTACAATGAGCATTTCTTC. This encodes CSARDGTSSYNEHFF.

This clonotype was found a few times. One junction end does not reproduce the germline sequence, and a read error may be involved. The rearrangement uses TRBV24-1 and TRBJ2-1; D is tentatively TRBD1 or TRBD2 (7 bases each). Germline V gene sequence: CDR1 KGHDR, CDR2 SFDVKD. This CDR3 comprises 17 residues. DNA for the CDR3: TGTGCCACCAGTGATTTCGGTACAGGGGAGGGGTACAATGAGCGGTTCTTC. This translates into CATSDFGTGEGYNERFF.

This clonotype was counted at least ten times. The chain carries TRBV7-2 and TRBJ2-1; D is unclear. The CDR3 covers 13 residues. Trimming stripped 1 base from V and 7 bases from J, with 8 bases between. Germline V gives CDR1 SGHTA, CDR2 FQGNSA. The CDR3 DNA reads as TGTGCCAGCAGCTTAGAATGGCGGAATGAGCAGTTCTTC. This encodes CASSLEWRNEQFF. The variable domain in full, with the rest retrieved from reference TRBV7-2 and TRBJ2-1, is GAGVSQSPSNKVTEKGKDVELRCDPISGHTALYWYRQSLGQGLEFLIYFQGNSAPDKSGLPSDRFSAERTGGSVSTLTIQRTQQEDSAVYLCASSLEWRNEQFFGPGTRLTVL.

Comment on this clonotype: This CDR3 fails to terminate in the conserved phenylalanine or tryptophan, so it likely reflects a read error. This chain connects TRBV29-1 to TRBJ2-7, with 7 bases lining up with TRBD1. Per germline, CDR1 SQVTM and CDR2 ANQGSEA. The CDR3 spans 12 residues. The CDR3 loop is CSARQGSYEQYY. CDR3 DNA sequence: TGCAGCGCCAGACAGGGTAGCTACGAACAGTACTAC.

V usage is TRBV12-3 or TRBV12-4 and J usage is TRBJ2-1; D is possibly TRBD2 (5 bases). V was trimmed by 4 bases and J by 8 bases, leaving 18 bases between them. The CDR3 totals 15 residues. The DNA of the CDR3 is TGTGCCAGCAGTTGGTCCAGCGCGAGGGCCGATGAGCAGTTCTTC. Its translation is CASSWSSARADEQFF.